This passage covers 15 T cell receptor beta chains from one sample sequenced in a study of shared clonotypes between healthy human individuals. Sequenced by immunoSEQ multiplex PCR; TCRdb stores in-frame clones only, minus some. This table has some 2,500,000 clones, 85% to 95% appearing once. Sequencing was done on a sample of naive CD4+ T cells from PBMCs. Subset given: CD45RA+ positively selected. The receptors derive from a man between 18 and 35 years old in good health. Some clones in this sample may be carry-over from other donors' samples.

V is TRBV5-5 and J is TRBJ1-6, with a possible D match to TRBD1 (5 bases). The CDR3 is 14 amino acids. Trimming took off 0 bases at V and 9 bases at J, with 10 bases between the two ends. In germline, CDR1 is SGHKS, CDR2 YYEKEE (reference sequence). CDR3 nucleotide sequence: TGTGCCAGCAGCTTGGGGGAACAGGTTTCACCCCTCCACTTT. This encodes CASSLGEQVSPLHF.

This sequence joins TRBV28 and TRBJ1-5, with 7 bases fitting TRBD1. Germline trimming cut 3 bases from V and 3 bases from J; bases unmatched to any gene: 5. This CDR3 is 15 amino acids long. Germline values: CDR1 MDHEN, CDR2 SYDVKM. The CDR3 here is CASSFRDRHNQPQHF. In DNA, the CDR3 is TGTGCCAGCAGTTTCCGGGACAGACACAATCAGCCCCAGCATTTT. Full variable domain (missing parts from reference TRBV28 and TRBJ1-5): DVKVTQSSRYLVKRTGEKVFLECVQDMDHENMFWYRQDPGLGLRLIYFSYDVKMKEKGDIPEGYSVSREKKERFSLILESASTNQTSMYLCASSFRDRHNQPQHFGDGTRLSIL.

This chain links TRBV20-1 with TRBJ2-4, with no clear D. Germline-derived CDR1 and CDR2 are DFQATT and SNEGSKA (reference sequence). V was cut by 5 bases and J by 1 base, with 3 bases left in between. The CDR3 sequence is 11 residues long. The CDR3 is CSADAKNIQYF. In nucleotides, the CDR3 is TGCAGTGCTGACGCCAAAAACATTCAGTACTTC.

This sequence joins TRBV5-1 and TRBJ2-5; possible D gene TRBD1, 6 bases. V was clipped by 0 bases and J by 1 base, with 13 bases between them. This CDR3 has 16 amino acids. Per the germline V gene, CDR1 is SGHRS and CDR2 is YFSETQ. CDR3 in amino acids: CASSLALSRGQETQYF. The CDR3, as DNA: TGCGCCAGCAGCTTGGCACTAAGCAGGGGCCAAGAGACCCAGTACTTC.

The chain recombines TRBV21-1 with TRBJ2-7; the tabulated D call, TRBD2, remains unverified against the DNA. TRBV21-1 is termed a pseudogene. This CDR3 has 15 amino acids. Here the CDR3 DNA reads TGTGCCAGCAGCAAAGCGGAACTAGCGGGATTCGAGCAGTACTTC. Encoded protein: CASSKAELAGFEQYF.

Here the CDR3 reads CASSQTSEYYNEQFF. In DNA form, the CDR3 reads TGTGCCAGCAGCCAGACTAGCGAGTACTACAATGAGCAGTTCTTC. This chain joins TRBV14 and TRBJ2-1; 8 nucleotides align to TRBD2. The CDR3 loop spans 15 amino acids. V was pared by 3 bases and J by 3 bases, with 4 bases of the junction left unmatched. Germline V gene sequence: CDR1 SGHDN, CDR2 FVKESK.

The gene calls are TRBV4-1 and TRBJ1-6; D is unclear. Trimming cost V 0 bases and J 7 bases, with 7 bases left between them. The germline V gene has CDR1 MGHRA and CDR2 YSYEKL. The CDR3 is 14 residues long. CDR3 amino acids: CASSQDRRNSPLHF. CDR3 nucleotide sequence: TGCGCCAGCAGCCAAGATCGGCGAAATTCACCCCTCCACTTT.

This clone was observed a handful of times. The chain uses TRBV27 and TRBJ2-7; TRBD2 agrees at 8 bases. Losses at the gene ends were 9 bases for V and 3 bases for J; bases not matched to a gene: 10. The CDR3 consists of 14 residues. Looked up from germline, CDR1 is MNHEY and CDR2 is SMNVEV (reference sequence). The CDR3: CASRSGSPVYEQYF. In nucleotides, the CDR3 is TGTGCCAGTAGGAGCGGGAGTCCGGTCTACGAGCAGTACTTC.

The chain joins TRBV19 to TRBJ2-7; TRBD2 is a possible D gene (5 bases). CDR3 length: 17 residues. CDR1 is LNHDA, CDR2 SQIVND, per germline (reference sequence). Trimming took off 5 bases at V and 6 bases at J, with 26 bases between the two ends. The CDR3 coding sequence is TGTGCCAGTAGTCGGACTTTTCCCTGGGGTGATAATCTCGAGCAGTACTTC. As protein: CASSRTFPWGDNLEQYF.

The gene calls are TRBV7-2 and TRBJ1-1, with a possible D match to TRBD1 (5 bases). Trimming cost V 5 bases and J 1 base, with 14 bases left between them. This CDR3 comprises 15 residues. CDR1 is SGHTA and CDR2 is FQGNSA in the germline V gene. The DNA for the CDR3 is TGTGCCAGCAGCAAAATGACAGTGTCGAACACTGAAGCTTTCTTT. Encoded protein: CASSKMTVSNTEAFF.

The chain is built from TRBV2 and TRBJ2-7; 11 nucleotides agree with TRBD2. From germline, CDR1 is SNHLY and CDR2 FYNNEI. The V and J ends lost 6 bases and 2 bases, in that order; junction bases with no gene match: 9. The CDR3 runs to 16 residues. Here the CDR3 DNA reads TGTGCCAGCAGCTACACTGGGACTAGCGGAGCCTACGAGCAGTACTTC. It is translated as CASSYTGTSGAYEQYF.

CDR3 DNA: TGTGCCTGGAGCCGTTTTAACGGGGAGCTGTTTTTT. It yields the protein CAWSRFNGELFF. J is TRBJ2-2 and V is TRBV30, with no clear D. The germline V and J ends were trimmed by 3 bases and 7 bases, with 9 bases remaining between them. CDR3 length: 12 amino acids. Germline V gene lookup returns CDR1 GTSNPN and CDR2 SVGIG (reference sequence).

The chain recombines TRBV28 with TRBJ1-2; TRBD1 is a possible D gene (6 bases). Trimming left V 3 bases short and J 0 bases short, with 11 bases between. CDR3 length: 15 residues. Looked up from germline, CDR1 is MDHEN and CDR2 is SYDVKM. The CDR3 spells CASSLRGVTNYGYTF. The CDR3 nucleotides are TGTGCCAGCAGTTTGAGGGGGGTTACTAACTATGGCTACACCTTC.

The CDR3 here is CASSESGGSYWQPQHF. The CDR3 region has the DNA TGTGCCAGCAGCGAAAGCGGGGGGAGTTACTGGCAGCCCCAGCATTTT. The genes are TRBV9 and TRBJ1-5, with D perhaps matching TRBD1 (5 bases). Looked up from germline, CDR1 is SGDLS and CDR2 is YYNGEE. V was trimmed by 3 bases and J by 7 bases, leaving 20 bases between them. The CDR3 is 16 residues long.

The gene calls are TRBV7-2 and TRBJ2-2, with TRBD1 as a possible D gene (5 bases). The CDR3 sequence is 16 residues long. Germline loops: CDR1 SGHTA, CDR2 FQGNSA. The ends were cut back, 7 bases at V and 1 base at J, with 16 bases in the middle. The CDR3 DNA is TGTGCCAGCACCTCCCAAGGGGTACGGAACACCGGGGAGCTGTTTTTT. The encoded protein is CASTSQGVRNTGELFF.